The TCR beta chain described here comes from a study of blood T cell repertoires in COVID-19. Study as a whole: PBMCs, B-cell-depleted T cells, or T cells provided the cDNA or gDNA that made up the material.

Ages ranged from about 18 to 89 years, with residence in around 24 US areas. Donors in Cohort 3 counted as recovered after two negative PCRs, clearance, or symptom resolution. TCRdb's copy holds only in-frame clones and misses some; the assay was immunoSEQ multiplex PCR. The table lists more than 450,000 clones, roughly 87% of them singletons. This TCR came from a woman between 18 and 30 years old who had recovered from COVID-19. Sequenced sample: PBMCs or T cells enriched from blood (not recorded which).

CDR3 nucleotide sequence: TGCGCCAGCAGCTTGGTTCCGGGACAGGGGGTCGGTAAGGCCAAAAACATTCAGTACTTC. It yields the protein CASSLVPGQGVGKAKNIQYF. The chain carries TRBV5-1 and TRBJ2-4; TRBD1 matches 11 bases. There are 20 residues in the CDR3. V lost 0 bases, J lost 1 base, and 12 bases stayed unmatched. Germline-derived CDR1 and CDR2 are SGHRS and YFSETQ.